The subject of this entry is one T cell receptor (beta chain). It has no known antigen specificity. Base qualities are missing; no much larger clone stands one base away. The donors were healthy, HIV-negative adults who had no recently reported acute infections or vaccinations. All donors were Caucasian adults living in Nashville, Tennessee, USA. CD4+ T cells were enriched by magnetic negative selection, after which naive cells were positively selected on CD45RA and the negative fraction was taken as the memory subset. After blood collection by leukapheresis, PBMCs were isolated using Ficoll-Histopaque density gradient centrifugation and then cryopreserved in the vapor phase of liquid nitrogen. Analytical flow cytometry was used to check the purity and quantity of each magnetically sorted T cell population. Genomic DNA was isolated from each sorted fraction and quantified by UV absorbance on a Nanodrop 2000c.

Compared with germline, V lacks 6 bases and J lacks 1 base; bases without a gene match: 9. The germline V gene gives CDR1 as SGHTA and CDR2 as FQGNSA. From the cysteine through the phenylalanine, the CDR3 covers 15 amino acids. The sequence is cut down to CDR3 DNA, 45 bases in frame from base 1. Using the deep immunoSEQ assay, TCR CDR3 regions were amplified from genomic DNA by multiplex PCR. Extracted genomic DNA from each cell subset was spread evenly across all wells of several immunoSEQ 96-well plates, with each plate serving as a replicate. For sorted subsets, approximately 210 ng of genomic DNA, equivalent to tens of thousands of T cell genomes, went into each replicate PCR. Purified libraries were measured with a Qubit 3.0 fluorometer, size-checked on a Bioanalyzer 2100, and measured again with the KAPA Library Quantification kit. A separate single-read 150-cycle Illumina NextSeq 550 flow cell was used to sequence each immunoSEQ 96-well plate. Per the original workflow: Because the immunoSEQ output included only junctional sequences and no quality scores, the filtering could not be the same as the filtering used for full-length reads. To assign V/J genes and CDR3, sequences were annotated using PyIR, a Python wrapper for IgBLAST v1.9, with IMGT germline references. Reads were filtered out if the reads had weak V/J assignments (E-value above 1e-6), no CDR3, stop codons, out-of-frame junctions, or ambiguous translated residues. V3J clonotypes were defined by identical inferred V gene, J gene, and CDR3 amino acid sequence. Percentage overlap between repertoires was computed as shared unique clonotypes divided by the size of the smaller repertoire. Repertoire richness was assessed with RTK rarefaction, the Chao1 estimator, and Recon v2.1 estimates of unobserved clonotypes. For all TCRbeta clonotypes obtained by the gDNA method from a few donors, generation probabilities were computed with OLGA. TCRdb took over this immuneACCESS table, retaining in-frame rearrangements with V and J assigned. Such tables are incomplete; in checked studies, under half of the missing clones stem from an unresolved V gene, and the remainder is unexplained. The V and J calls and clone size were taken over from that table, and D and trimming were inferred from the DNA. Recorded for this sample are about 2,500,000 clones; roughly nine tenths of them occurred a single time. Clones ranked in the top ten supply around 0.14% of the sample.

The sample belongs to a study of shared clonotypes between healthy human individuals (dated by TCRdb to 2019 to 2021). Regarding the complete study: A few men and two women, aged 18 to 49 years, made up the cohort. Per donor, three plates each were used for CD4 naive and CD4 memory, two for CD8 naive, and one for CD8 memory. To estimate repertoire size and how much clonotype sharing occurs between individuals, the study deeply sequenced the blood TCR repertoires of roughly 5 healthy adults. Libraries were prepared and TCR repertoires were sequenced by different laboratories using diverse techniques, in order to increase sequencing depth and limit assay-specific biases. Per donor, leukapheresis produced somewhere between about 0.85 and 10 billion PBMCs. Points the paper makes about the study in general: Clonotypes shared by all four sorted-subset donors showed higher generation probabilities than non-shared clonotypes. Only blood was sampled, and tissue TCR repertoires likely differ from those in blood. Estimated clonotype richness was generally larger for naive than for memory subsets. Pairwise subsampling led to the expectation that sequencing depth would affect the degree of clonotype sharing among donors. Across a handful of donors, approximately 5% of naive CD4, 3% to 4% of naive CD8, roughly 2.3% of memory CD4, and roughly 0.41% of memory CD8 clonotypes were shared. The genetic and exposure-history diversity represented was limited by the small number of donors. Even with the large sequencing depth, rarefaction of the sorted-subset datasets indicated that sequencing was incomplete.

The sequence derives from a man aged 18 to 30 in good health. The sequencing sample was made of naive CD4+ T cells sorted from blood. According to the study, the label for this sample's cell subset or site signals: CD45RA+ positively selected. Here the chain combines TRBV7-2 and TRBJ2-7; TRBD1 matches 7 bases in the middle. The CDR3 reads as follows: CASSFYRGPSYEQYF. The DNA sequence follows: TGTGCCAGCAGTTTCTACAGGGGACCTTCCTACGAGCAGTACTTC.